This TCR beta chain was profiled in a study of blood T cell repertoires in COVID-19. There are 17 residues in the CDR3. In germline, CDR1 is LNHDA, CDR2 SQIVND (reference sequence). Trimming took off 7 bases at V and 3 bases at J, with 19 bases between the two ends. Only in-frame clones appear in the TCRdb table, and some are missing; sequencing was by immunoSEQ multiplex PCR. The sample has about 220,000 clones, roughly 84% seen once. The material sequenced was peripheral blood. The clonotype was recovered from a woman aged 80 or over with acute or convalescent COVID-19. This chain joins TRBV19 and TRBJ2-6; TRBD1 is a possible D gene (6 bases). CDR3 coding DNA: TGTGCCAGTAACTGGCAGGGGAGCGTCTTTGGGGCCAACGTCCTGACTTTC. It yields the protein CASNWQGSVFGANVLTF. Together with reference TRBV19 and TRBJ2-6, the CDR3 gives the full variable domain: DGGITQSPKYLFRKEGQNVTLSCEQNLNHDAMYWYRQDPGQGLRLIYYSQIVNDFQKGDIAEGYSVSREKKESFPLTVTSAQKNPTAFYLCASNWQGSVFGANVLTFGAGSRLTVL.